Following are 29 T cell receptor beta chains from one sample sequenced in a study of T cell repertoires in cytomegalovirus infection. TCRdb fed the reads into MiXCR, producing one record per CDR3 protein. The sample records 450,000 to 650,000 distinct CDR3 sequences, approximately 25% being singletons. The specimen was PBMCs. The receptor source for this set is a human donor in good health (CMV status not recorded). Some clones in this sample may be carry-over from other donors' samples.

This clonotype has only a few counts. The gene calls are TRBV5-8 and TRBJ2-7; 7 nucleotides line up with TRBD1. This CDR3 is built from 16 residues. In germline, CDR1 is SGHTS, CDR2 YDEGEE. The ends lost 4 bases at V and 2 bases at J; junction bases unmatched: 12. DNA for the CDR3: TGTGCCAGCAGCCATTATGACAGGGTGAGCGCCTACGAGCAGTACTTC. It encodes CASSHYDRVSAYEQYF.

A few counts support this clonotype. This rearrangement joins TRBV12-3 or TRBV12-4 to TRBJ2-1, with D tentatively TRBD1 (5 bases). V was trimmed by 6 bases and J by 9 bases, leaving 18 bases between them. CDR3 length: 14 residues. In nucleotides, the CDR3 is TGTGCCAGCAGCTTTCAGGGCATAGAGACTGAGCAGTTCTTC. This gives the protein CASSFQGIETEQFF.

This clonotype was seen only a few times. The rearrangement links TRBV7-9 to TRBJ2-5, with 14 bases matching TRBD2. V shed 2 bases and J 5 bases; nucleotides not matched to a gene: 13. The CDR3 sequence is 19 residues long. CDR1 and CDR2 from the germline V gene are SEHNR and FQNEAQ (reference sequence). In nucleotides, the CDR3 is TGTGCCAGCAGCTTACCCCGCCCGGGACTAGCGGGAGCGGGGGAGACCCAGTACTTC. It encodes CASSLPRPGLAGAGETQYF.

This clonotype was observed at least ten times. The chain employs TRBV7-2 and TRBJ1-5, with 7 bases identical to TRBD1. The CDR3 loop spans 15 amino acids. CDR1 and CDR2 (germline): SGHTA, FQGNSA. The V gene end was trimmed by 2 bases and the J gene end by 2 bases; junction bases not matched to a gene: 3. The CDR3 reads CASSLRTGGNQPQHF. The DNA for the CDR3 is TGTGCCAGCAGCTTACGCACAGGGGGCAATCAGCCCCAGCATTTT. Complete variable domain (other parts from reference TRBV7-2 and TRBJ1-5): GAGVSQSPSNKVTEKGKDVELRCDPISGHTALYWYRQSLGQGLEFLIYFQGNSAPDKSGLPSDRFSAERTGGSVSTLTIQRTQQEDSAVYLCASSLRTGGNQPQHFGDGTRLSIL.

By share, this clonotype counts as medium-sized. The junction departs from the called germline gene at one end, perhaps through a read error. This chain links TRBV7-2 with TRBJ2-5, with D tentatively TRBD2 (5 bases). CDR1 SGHTA and CDR2 FQGNSA come from the germline V gene. This CDR3 has 13 amino acids. CDR3 DNA sequence: TGTGCCAGCAGCTCTACCATTAAGGACCGACTATTCTTC. Translated: CASSSTIKDRLFF.

This chain connects TRBV5-4 to TRBJ2-5; 8 bases agree with TRBD1. The V gene end was trimmed by 4 bases and the J gene end by 5 bases; junction bases not matched to a gene: 4. The CDR3 totals 13 residues. Germline-derived CDR1 and CDR2 are SGHNT and YYREEE (reference sequence). In nucleotides, the CDR3 is TGTGCCAGCAGCCAGACAGGGGTTGAGACCCAGTACTTC. It yields the protein CASSQTGVETQYF.

For this clonotype: The germline gene is not matched at one end of the junction; a read error may be the cause. Here the CDR3 reads CASTPRKGAEAWDTQNF. As DNA, the CDR3 is TGTGCCAGCACCCCTAGAAAGGGGGCCGAAGCTTGGGATACGCAGAATTTT. The V gene is TRBV28, the J gene TRBJ2-3; TRBD1 matches 7 bases. Germline V gene data show CDR1 as MDHEN and CDR2 as SYDVKM. The CDR3 is 17 residues long.

This clonotype showed up many times. The CDR3 DNA reads as TGTGCCAGCAGCCGGGACAGGGTTGTCAATGAGCAGTTCTTC. Its protein product is CASSRDRVVNEQFF. This rearrangement joins TRBV7-2 to TRBJ2-1; TRBD1 matches 9 bases. The junction had 5 bases not matched to a gene; V was cut back by 5 bases and J by 6 bases. CDR1 and CDR2 (germline): SGHTA, FQGNSA. The length of the CDR3 is 14 residues.

This clonotype was seen more than once but under ten times. Germline is not matched at one junction end, which may reflect a read error. J is TRBJ2-5 and V is TRBV7-6; D perhaps matches TRBD2 (5 bases). The CDR3 contains 13 residues. Germline V lookup: CDR1 SGHVS, CDR2 FNYEAQ. The CDR3: CASSSDFEETQYF. The CDR3 DNA reads TGTGCTAGCAGCTCGGACTTCGAAGAGACCCAGTACTTC.

This clonotype has more than one count but fewer than ten. The chain has TRBV6-5 and TRBJ2-1, with 15 bases fitting TRBD2. V lost 0 bases and J lost 9; bases outside the gene matches: 6. The CDR3 loop spans 17 amino acids. CDR1 is MNHEY and CDR2 is SVGAGI in the germline V gene. CDR3 protein: CASSYSWTSGRASEQFF. In nucleotides, the CDR3 is TGTGCCAGCAGTTACTCGTGGACTAGCGGGAGGGCCTCTGAGCAGTTCTTC.

This clonotype has a handful of counts. V and J are TRBV29-1 and TRBJ1-1; D remains unclear. The CDR3 sequence is 13 residues long. CDR1 is SQVTM and CDR2 is ANQGSEA in the germline V gene. V was cut by 4 bases and J by 0 bases, with 9 bases left in between. DNA for the CDR3: TGCAGCGTTGTCGGCGAACTGAACACTGAAGCTTTCTTT. This encodes CSVVGELNTEAFF. The full variable domain, completed using reference TRBV29-1 and TRBJ1-1, is SAVISQKPSRDICQRGTSLTIQCQVDSQVTMMFWYRQQPGQSLTLIATANQGSEATYESGFVIDKFPISRPNLTFSTLTVSNMSPEDSSIYLCSVVGELNTEAFFGQGTRLTVV.

V gene TRBV12-3 or TRBV12-4 combines with J gene TRBJ2-1; a possible D gene is TRBD2 (6 bases). The CDR3 loop spans 15 amino acids. The germline V and J ends were trimmed by 7 bases and 6 bases, with 19 bases remaining between them. CDR3 DNA: TGTGCCAGCACTCTAAGTGAGAGGGGAGGCAATGAGCAGTTCTTC. Translated: CASTLSERGGNEQFF.

For the CDR3, the DNA is TGTGCCAGCAGCTTACTCCAGGGGCTAAACACTGAAGCTTTCTTT. Its translation: CASSLLQGLNTEAFF. The V and J genes are TRBV11-2 and TRBJ1-1; possible D gene TRBD1, 6 bases. From germline, CDR1 is SGHAT and CDR2 FQNNGV. The V gene lost 2 bases and the J gene lost 2 bases, with 12 bases spanning the gap. This CDR3 contains 15 residues.

The chain joins TRBV4-3 to TRBJ1-5; weak D call: TRBD1 (5 bases). This CDR3 region has 15 residues. The germline V gene has CDR1 LGHNA and CDR2 YSLEER. V lost 0 bases, J lost 4 bases, and 10 bases lay in between. DNA of the CDR3: TGCGCCAGCAGCCAAGATCTGACAGTGAATCAGCCCCAGCATTTT. This encodes CASSQDLTVNQPQHF.

In regard to this clonotype: One end of the junction varies from germline; a read error may be responsible. This chain connects TRBV7-2 to TRBJ1-1; 8 nucleotides match TRBD1. Germline assignment: CDR1 SGHTA and CDR2 FQGNSA. The CDR3 has 15 residues. CDR3 DNA: TGTGACAGCAGCTCCCGGACAGGGTTGAACACTGAAGCTTTCTTT. Translating it yields CDSSSRTGLNTEAFF.

This clonotype was seen many times. The CDR3 here is CASRLVNGVNTEAFF. DNA of the CDR3: TGTGCCAGTCGGCTGGTGAACGGGGTGAACACTGAAGCTTTCTTT. The rearrangement joins TRBV28 to TRBJ1-1; D gene unclear. Trimming shortened V by 9 bases and J by 0 bases, and 17 bases separated the two germline ends. The V gene's germline CDR1 is MDHEN and CDR2 SYDVKM. CDR3 length equals 15 residues.

This chain joins TRBV2 and TRBJ2-3; 10 bases map to TRBD1. The CDR3 spans 15 residues. CDR1 is SNHLY and CDR2 is FYNNEI in the germline V gene. Trimming at V came to 6 bases and at J to 1 base, leaving 4 bases not matched to a gene. The chain's CDR3 is CASSAGTGGTDTQYF. CDR3 bases: TGTGCCAGCAGCGCCGGGACAGGGGGCACAGATACGCAGTATTTT.

The J gene is TRBJ2-1, the V gene TRBV28; no firm D call. Germline lookup yields CDR1 MDHEN and CDR2 SYDVKM. The CDR3 spans 11 residues. V was trimmed by 5 bases and J by 8 bases, leaving 7 bases between them. This chain's CDR3 is CASSPHYEQFF. CDR3 bases: TGTGCCAGCAGTCCCCACTATGAGCAGTTCTTC.

The chain carries TRBV29-1 and TRBJ2-1; D gene ambiguous. The germline CDR1 and CDR2 sequences are SQVTM and ANQGSEA. The CDR3 loop spans 14 amino acids. The germline V and J ends were trimmed by 4 bases and 6 bases, with 16 bases remaining between them. The CDR3 nucleotides are TGCAGCGTTGCATTAAGTGCCCTATTCAATGAGCAGTTCTTC. Its translation: CSVALSALFNEQFF.

The table lists this clonotype with a few counts. The chain is built from TRBV6-2 or TRBV6-3 and TRBJ2-7, with D possibly being TRBD2 (6 bases). The CDR3 contains 14 residues. With 5 bases removed from V and 1 base from J, the gap between germline ends came to 12 bases. The germline gives CDR1 MNHEY, CDR2 SVGEGT. DNA for the CDR3: TGTGCCAGCAGTCCCGGGGACTCTTCCTACGAGCAGTACGTC. Translation: CASSPGDSSYEQYV.

The V and J genes are TRBV7-2 and TRBJ2-3; TRBD2 agrees at 7 bases. Germline V lookup: CDR1 SGHTA, CDR2 FQGNSA. J was trimmed by 4 bases and V by 8 bases; bases with no gene match: 9. The CDR3 extends over 14 amino acids. The DNA for the CDR3 is TGTGCCAGCCGCGCCGGGGGGATCCCAGATACGCAGTATTTT. This translates into CASRAGGIPDTQYF.

For this clonotype: One end of the junction varies from germline; a read error may be responsible. The chain has TRBV7-4 and TRBJ2-1; D may be TRBD2 (7 bases). Germline loops: CDR1 SGHVT, CDR2 SQSDAQ. This CDR3 is built from 12 residues. CDR3 sequence: CASSLRGGLVVF. The CDR3 nucleotides read TGTGCCAGCAGCTTAAGGGGGGGGCTCGTGGTCTTC.

A single count supports this clonotype. This chain connects TRBV2 to TRBJ1-5; 12 bases line up with TRBD1. The CDR3 spans 17 residues. J gave up 7 bases and V 4 bases, and 11 bases lay outside the gene matches. Germline V CDR1 and CDR2: SNHLY, FYNNEI. CDR3 in DNA: TGTGCCAGCAGTGTAAAAAGGGGACAGGGGGCGGAGCAGCCCCAGCATTTT. It encodes CASSVKRGQGAEQPQHF.

The rearrangement links TRBV13 to TRBJ1-1, with 7 bases lining up with TRBD1. V was pared by 3 bases and J by 4 bases, with 8 bases of the junction left unmatched. The CDR3 is 15 residues long. Looked up from germline, CDR1 is PRHDT and CDR2 is FYEKMQ (reference sequence). As DNA, the CDR3 is TGTGCCAGCAGCTTGGTAGGCAGGGGGGGCACTGAAGCTTTCTTT. Its protein is CASSLVGRGGTEAFF.

This clonotype was observed a few times. This chain uses TRBV5-4 with TRBJ1-3; 8 bases agree with TRBD1. The V and J ends lost 3 bases and 4 bases, in that order; junction bases with no gene match: 6. Germline CDR1 and CDR2: SGHNT and YYREEE (reference sequence). The CDR3 sequence is 15 residues long. DNA for the CDR3: TGTGCCAGCAGCTCGGGACAGGTCCTAGGAAACACCATATATTTT. Protein sequence: CASSSGQVLGNTIYF.

This chain uses TRBV27 with TRBJ2-2; 9 bases align to TRBD2. The V and J ends lost 4 bases and 5 bases, in that order; junction bases with no gene match: 5. From germline, CDR1 is MNHEY and CDR2 SMNVEV (reference sequence). The CDR3 totals 15 residues. Here the CDR3 reads CASSSAGGWTGELFF. CDR3 in DNA: TGTGCCAGCAGTTCAGCGGGAGGTTGGACCGGGGAGCTGTTTTTT.

The gene calls are TRBV28 and TRBJ1-2, with a tentative D call TRBD1 (6 bases). Germline V gene sequence: CDR1 MDHEN, CDR2 SYDVKM. The CDR3 length is 14 residues. Trimming pared 3 bases from V and 3 bases from J, leaving 11 bases between. The CDR3 DNA reads TGTGCCAGCAGTTTGAGGACAGTCTACTATGGCTACACCTTC. This sequence encodes CASSLRTVYYGYTF.

This clonotype was counted many times. The chain couples TRBV7-2 to TRBJ2-7; 8 nucleotides align to TRBD2. Germline CDR1 and CDR2: SGHTA and FQGNSA. This CDR3 region has 14 residues. J was trimmed by 3 bases and V by 4 bases; bases with no gene match: 5. CDR3 nucleotides: TGTGCCAGCAGCTCGGGGGGGGGGGGCTACGAGCAGTACTTC. Its protein is CASSSGGGGYEQYF.

The chain employs TRBV20-1 and TRBJ2-1; 7 bases agree with TRBD2. Unmatched junction bases numbered 4, after V lost 5 bases and J lost 3 bases. This CDR3 comprises 13 residues. Germline assignment: CDR1 DFQATT and CDR2 SNEGSKA (reference sequence). The CDR3 coding sequence is TGCAGTGCTCGGACTAGAGTCTACAATGAGCAGTTCTTC. It encodes CSARTRVYNEQFF.